What follows describes a single TCR beta chain. The antigen is unknown. The data belong to a study of breast tumors, draining lymph nodes, adjacent tissues. The lymph nodes were axillary draining lymph nodes from breast cancer patients. One entry per CDR3 protein, called by TCRdb with MiXCR from the multiplex PCR reads. The data contain fewer than 200,000 distinct CDR3 sequences, approximately 30% of them singletons. V gave up 4 bases and J gave up 4 bases; unmatched junction bases: 10. The CDR3 has 18 residues. Regarding the study as a whole: Data fit most tumor T cells coming from lymph node, expanding in tumor. Tumor and nontumor repertoires were significantly more similar in luminal-like than in basal-like breast cancer. Tumor repertoires ranked between lymph nodes and nontumor tissue in diversity, with V and J gene preferences.

The chain combines TRBV12-3 or TRBV12-4 with TRBJ2-2; 12 bases are a match to TRBD2. This TCR came from a female donor with breast cancer. Some clones in this sample may be carry-over from other donors' samples. Sequenced: axillary lymph node tissue. CDR3 region: CASSSSGGAFGSTGELFF. The CDR3 bases are TGTGCCAGCAGTTCTAGCGGGGGGGCATTCGGAAGCACCGGGGAGCTGTTTTTT.